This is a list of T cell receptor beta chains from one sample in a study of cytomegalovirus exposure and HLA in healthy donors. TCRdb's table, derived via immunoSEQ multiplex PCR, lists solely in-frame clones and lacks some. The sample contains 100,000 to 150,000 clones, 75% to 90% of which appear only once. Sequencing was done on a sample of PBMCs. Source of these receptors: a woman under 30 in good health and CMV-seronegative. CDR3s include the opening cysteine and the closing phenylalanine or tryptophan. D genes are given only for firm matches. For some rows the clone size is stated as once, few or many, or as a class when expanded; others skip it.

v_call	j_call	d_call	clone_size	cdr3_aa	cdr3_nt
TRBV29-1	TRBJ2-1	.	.	CSVSTRTRPEQFF	TGCAGCGTCTCGACCCGAACTAGACCCGAGCAGTTCTTC
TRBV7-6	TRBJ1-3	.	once	CASSPGDSGNTIYF	TGTGCCAGCAGCCCAGGGGACTCTGGAAACACCATATATTTT
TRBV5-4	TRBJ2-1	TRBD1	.	CASSRRDRDYNEQFF	TGTGCCAGCAGCCGCCGGGACAGGGACTACAATGAGCAGTTCTTC
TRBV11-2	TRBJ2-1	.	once	CASSLVAIEQFF	TGTGCCAGCAGCTTAGTAGCTATTGAGCAGTTCTTC
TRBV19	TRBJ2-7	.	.	CASSIDQGYEQYF	TGTGCCAGTAGTATAGATCAGGGTTACGAGCAGTACTTC
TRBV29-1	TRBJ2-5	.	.	CSVIPQQETQYF	TGCAGCGTTATACCCCAGCAAGAGACCCAGTACTTC
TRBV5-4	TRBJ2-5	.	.	CASSPWTDQETQYF	TGTGCCAGCAGCCCCTGGACAGACCAAGAGACCCAGTACTTC
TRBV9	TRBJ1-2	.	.	CASSDTGGNYGYTF	TGTGCCAGCAGTGATACCGGGGGGAACTATGGCTACACCTTC
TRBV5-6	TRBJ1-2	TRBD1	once	CASSSEDRLYGYTF	TGTGCCAGCAGCTCAGAGGACAGGTTATATGGCTACACCTTC
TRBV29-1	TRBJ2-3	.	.	CSVDPSRADTQYF	TGCAGCGTTGACCCCTCGAGGGCAGATACGCAGTATTTT
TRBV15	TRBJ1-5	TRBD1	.	CATSPNRDRGLQPQHF	TGTGCCACCAGCCCGAACCGGGACAGAGGCCTTCAGCCCCAGCATTTT
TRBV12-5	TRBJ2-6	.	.	CASGLIHILRDSYHSGANVLTF	TGTGCTAGTGGTTTGATCCATATACTCCGGGACTCTTATCACTCTGGGGCCAACGTCCTGACTTTC
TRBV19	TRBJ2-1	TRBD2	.	CASSLAVSYNEQFF	TGTGCCAGCTCCCTAGCGGTCTCCTACAATGAGCAGTTCTTC
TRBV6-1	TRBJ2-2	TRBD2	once	CAIPEREHTGELFF	TGTGCCATCCCCGAGCGGGAACACACCGGGGAGCTGTTTTTT
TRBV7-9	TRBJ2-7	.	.	CASSWVGTAYEQYF	TGTGCCAGCAGCTGGGTCGGGACTGCCTACGAGCAGTACTTC
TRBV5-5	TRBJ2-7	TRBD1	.	CASSNRDRGNYEQYF	TGTGCCAGCAGTAACCGGGACAGGGGAAACTACGAGCAGTACTTC
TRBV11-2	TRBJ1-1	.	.	CASSSSRTEAFF	TGTGCCAGCAGCTCCTCGCGAACTGAAGCTTTCTTT
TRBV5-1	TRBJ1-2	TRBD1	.	CASSLGSGGPNYGYTF	TGCGCCAGCAGCTTGGGTTCAGGGGGCCCTAACTATGGCTACACCTTC
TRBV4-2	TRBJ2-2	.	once	CASSQDETRRGTGELFF	TGTGCCAGCAGCCAGGATGAGACTAGAAGAGGCACCGGGGAGCTGTTTTTT
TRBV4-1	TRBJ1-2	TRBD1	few	CASSHRADRGPGYTF	TGCGCCAGCAGCCATCGGGCGGACAGGGGGCCTGGCTACACCTTC
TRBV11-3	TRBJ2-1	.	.	CASSFRSYNEQFF	TGTGCCAGCAGCTTCCGTTCCTACAATGAGCAGTTCTTC